Listed below are T cell receptor beta chains from one sample, sequenced in a study of response to subunit inactivated influenza vaccine. TCRdb ran MiXCR on the RT-PCR reads and lists one entry per CDR3 protein. The sample has hundreds of thousands of distinct CDR3 sequences; less than 15% are singletons. The sample here was PBMCs from blood, taken 14 to 15 days before vaccination. These receptors originate from a man aged 50 or older who received an inactivated influenza vaccine. CDR3s include the opening cysteine and the closing phenylalanine or tryptophan. D genes are given only for firm matches. Clone sizes are given selectively: once, few, many, or a class where the clone is expanded.

few	TRBV7-9	TRBJ2-3	.	CASIKESGTDTQYF	TGTGCCAGCATCAAGGAGTCGGGCACAGATACGCAGTATTTT
.	TRBV11-3	TRBJ2-2	.	CASSLVPGVGELFF	TGTGCCAGCAGCTTAGTTCCGGGAGTCGGGGAGCTGTTTTTT
few	TRBV5-8	TRBJ2-7	.	CASSLLFGTEGGLQYF	TGTGCCAGCAGCTTGTTATTTGGAACGGAAGGGGGACTGCAGTACTTC
few	TRBV6-2/TRBV6-3	TRBJ2-2	TRBD2	CASSSYPGLAGRNTGELFF	TGTGCCAGCAGTTCCTACCCGGGACTAGCGGGACGAAACACCGGGGAGCTGTTTTTT
.	TRBV6-2/TRBV6-3	TRBJ2-7	.	CASINGGPPPISYEQYF	TGTGCCAGCATCAACGGGGGACCTCCACCCATCTCCTACGAGCAGTACTTC
many	TRBV24-1	TRBJ2-3	TRBD1	CATSSRGLGTDTQYF	TGTGCCACCAGTTCCAGGGGGCTCGGCACAGATACGCAGTATTTT
few	TRBV20-1	TRBJ1-5	TRBD1	CSAREPPDRGGNQPQHF	TGCAGTGCTAGAGAGCCCCCGGACAGGGGAGGCAATCAGCCCCAGCATTTT
.	TRBV6-1	TRBJ2-7	TRBD1	CASSWTGRHEQYF	TGTGCCAGCTCCTGGACAGGGCGACACGAGCAGTACTTC
.	TRBV7-2	TRBJ2-6	.	CASSFFGANVLTF	TGTGCCAGCAGCTTTTTTGGGGCCAACGTCCTGACTTTC
.	TRBV14	TRBJ2-1	.	CASSQVRLANEQFF	TGTGCCAGCAGCCAAGTTAGGCTAGCCAATGAGCAGTTCTTC
few	TRBV10-3	TRBJ2-4	TRBD2	CAISESTSGGKNIQYF	TGTGCCATCAGTGAGTCGACTAGCGGGGGGAAAAACATTCAGTACTTC
.	TRBV4-1	TRBJ2-3	TRBD2	CASSLGLEPSTDTQYF	TGCGCCAGCAGCTTGGGACTAGAACCTAGCACAGATACGCAGTATTTT